This T cell receptor (beta chain) is drawn from a study of blood T cell repertoires in COVID-19. The germline V gene encodes CDR1 SNHLY and CDR2 FYNNEI. The CDR3 is 14 residues long. The junction had 7 bases not matched to a gene; V was cut back by 7 bases and J by 3 bases. This clone was counted once. Participant ages covered about 18 to 89 years across 25 or so US areas. Participant reports of clinical history set cohort assignment. Original processing methods: Amplification from reference gene primers served as the basis for estimated nucleated cell counts. Sequencing used immunoSEQ multiplex PCR; TCRdb keeps in-frame clones, though not all of them. The V and J calls and clone size come from that table; D and trimming were worked out from the DNA. Of under 300,000 clones detected, around nine tenths appear once; the ten largest clones hold around 3%.

The sample taken for sequencing was PBMCs or T cells enriched from blood (not recorded which). The sequence derives from a woman in her 40s who had been exposed to COVID-19. V and J are TRBV2 and TRBJ1-1, with 8 bases that match TRBD1. CDR3 sequence (DNA): TGTGCCAGCAATCAGGACAGGGTCGACACTGAAGCTTTCTTT. Its protein product is CASNQDRVDTEAFF.